Reported below is one T cell receptor beta chain. Its target is not known. This record comes from a study of cytomegalovirus exposure and HLA in healthy donors. Study-level information: Earlier work reported 100 million or so unique TCR beta sequences from about 190 million T cells.

Study-level results: V- and J-gene trimming in TCR beta was tied to a missense DCLRE1C variant by an analysis performed later. The likely explanation for a cluster of highly shared sequence variants was sequencing artifact.

Use of 60 Vbeta and 13 Jbeta primers characterized the PCR. Profiled with immunoSEQ multiplex PCR; TCRdb holds only in-frame clones, not every one. The data contain 180,000 or so clones, approximately 71% of them singletons. The clonotype comes from a woman aged 40 to 49 in good health and CMV-seropositive. Input material: PBMCs.

The CDR3 loop is CASSAMGGSGRPPNEQFF. In DNA form, the CDR3 reads TGTGCCAGCAGCGCCATGGGGGGTAGCGGGAGGCCCCCTAATGAGCAGTTCTTC. The chain joins TRBV7-3 to TRBJ2-1; 10 bases fit TRBD2. Germline V gene lookup returns CDR1 SGHTA and CDR2 FQGTGA. This CDR3 contains 18 residues. V gave up 5 bases and J gave up 7 bases; unmatched junction bases: 17.